This TCR beta chain came from a study of blood T cell repertoires in COVID-19. Data came from immunoSEQ multiplex PCR; TCRdb stores just in-frame clones and leaves some out. The sample lists roughly 190,000 clones; under 80% were seen once. The clonotype was recovered from a woman aged 45 to 65 with acute COVID-19. The specimen was PBMCs or T cells enriched from blood (not recorded which).

The CDR3 DNA follows: TGTGCCAGCAGCCGAACCTTGTCAGGGGACTATGGCTACACCTTC. As protein: CASSRTLSGDYGYTF. The V gene is TRBV9, the J gene TRBJ1-2; a possible D gene is TRBD1 (6 bases). Germline V lookup: CDR1 SGDLS, CDR2 YYNGEE. V was pared by 4 bases and J by 3 bases, with 16 bases between. CDR3 size: 15 residues.